This T cell receptor (beta chain) derives from a study of Ad26.COV2.S vaccination and SARS-CoV-2 variants. This clone was observed a few times. Antigen specificity is unknown. The treatment here: 15 to 20 received Ad26.COV2.S at low or high dose, single or two shots; 5 received placebo; per-sample allocation not given. The samples date from day 63 after the first vaccine or placebo injection. An adult donor aged 18-55 years was enrolled in Boston. CDR1 and CDR2 from the germline V gene are SGHDN and FVKESK. CDR3 length: 15 amino acids. After removal of 10 bases from V and 0 bases from J, the junction contained 11 bases not matched to a gene. The data were produced by immunoSEQ multiplex PCR, yet TCRdb's version contains in-frame clones alone and is incomplete. Among about 450,000 clones, roughly 89% were seen once, and the ten largest hold over 2%. The study's findings and limits: Overall T cell responses may have been underestimated by the analyses of TCR breadth and depth. Non-spike TCR breadth did not differ much between vaccine and placebo recipients.

Sequenced here: peripheral blood, sampled in a trial of Ad26.COV2.S vaccine versus placebo. V is TRBV14 and J is TRBJ2-7; the match to TRBD1 covers 8 bases. This TCR came from a person aged 18 to 65 who received the Ad26.COV2.S COVID-19 vaccine or a placebo. CDR3 nucleotide sequence: TGTGCCACCCAACCTTCGACAGGGGTCTCCTACGAGCAGTACTTC. This codes for CATQPSTGVSYEQYF.